What follows is one T cell receptor (beta chain) and its context. Its antigen is unknown. Germline loops: CDR1 SGHDT, CDR2 YYEEEE. V lost 0 bases to trimming and J lost 5 bases; unmatched junction nucleotides: 6. The CDR3 length is 16 residues. Method: immunoSEQ multiplex PCR; TCRdb's copy keeps in-frame clones and lacks some. The data contain around 1.1 million clones, approximately 80% of them singletons. This sample is part of a study of shared clonotypes between healthy human individuals. Overall study context: The cohort had a couple of women and three men, ages 18 to 49. Each donor's CD8 memory used one plate, CD8 naive two, each CD4 subset three. Whole-study findings and limits: Clonotypes that were shared across a handful of donors made up around 5% of naive CD4 clonotypes.

Input material: memory CD4+ T cells from PBMCs. Regarding subset: CD45RA-negative fraction. This rearrangement joins TRBV5-6 to TRBJ2-7; 12 bases are shared with TRBD2. The sequence was obtained from a young man in good health. Some clones in this sample may be carry-over from other donors' samples. The DNA of the CDR3 is TGTGCCAGCAGCTTGGTCGCTAGCGGGAGGGCCCACGAGCAGTACTTC. It specifies CASSLVASGRAHEQYF.